The source of this T cell receptor beta chain is a study of CXCR3-negative and CXCR3-positive naive CD8 T cells. General study results and limits: In CXCR3-positive naive cells, the TRB CDR3s were more hydrophobic than in CXCR3-negative naive cells.

Turning to this clonotype: Its antigen is currently unknown.

Each TRB cDNA library was prepared by 5' RACE (with UMI labels). No DNA is given; TCRdb re-called the 5' RACE reads and lists each CDR3 protein once. The sample includes approximately 59,000 distinct CDR3 sequences. The clonotype was recovered from a human donor in good health. Some clones in this sample may be carry-over from other donors' samples. The sequencing input was naive CXCR3+ CD8+ T cells from blood. Described subset: CD45RO-CCR7+CD27+CD95- naive CD8+ T cells expressing CXCR3 (TNR3+).

The CDR3 loop reads CSARVPRVEGNTIYF. This chain links TRBV20-1 with TRBJ1-3; there is no DNA to check the TCRdb D call of TRBD1. This CDR3 spans 15 amino acids. Germline values: CDR1 DFQATT, CDR2 SNEGSKA (reference sequence).